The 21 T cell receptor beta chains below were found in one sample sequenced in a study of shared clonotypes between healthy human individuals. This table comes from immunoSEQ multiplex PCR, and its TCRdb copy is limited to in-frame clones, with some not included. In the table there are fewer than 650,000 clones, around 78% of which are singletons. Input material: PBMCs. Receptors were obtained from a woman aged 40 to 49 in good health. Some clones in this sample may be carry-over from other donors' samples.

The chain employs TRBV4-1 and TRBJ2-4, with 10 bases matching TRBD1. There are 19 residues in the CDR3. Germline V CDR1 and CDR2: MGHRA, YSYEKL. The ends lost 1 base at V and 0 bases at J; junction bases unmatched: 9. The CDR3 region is CASSQVGQGGHLAKNIQYF. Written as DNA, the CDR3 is TGCGCCAGCAGCCAAGTCGGACAGGGGGGCCATTTAGCCAAAAACATTCAGTACTTC.

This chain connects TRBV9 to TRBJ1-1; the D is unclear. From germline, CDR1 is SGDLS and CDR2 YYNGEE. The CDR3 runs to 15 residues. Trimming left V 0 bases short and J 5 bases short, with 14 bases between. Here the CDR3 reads CASSVALGSETEAFF. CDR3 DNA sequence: TGTGCCAGCAGCGTAGCTTTGGGCTCCGAAACTGAAGCTTTCTTT. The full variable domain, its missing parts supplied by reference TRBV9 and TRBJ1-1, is DSGVTQTPKHLITATGQRVTLRCSPRSGDLSVYWYQQSLDQGLQFLIQYYNGEERAKGNILERFSAQQFPDLHSELNLSSLELGDSALYFCASSVALGSETEAFFGQGTRLTVV.

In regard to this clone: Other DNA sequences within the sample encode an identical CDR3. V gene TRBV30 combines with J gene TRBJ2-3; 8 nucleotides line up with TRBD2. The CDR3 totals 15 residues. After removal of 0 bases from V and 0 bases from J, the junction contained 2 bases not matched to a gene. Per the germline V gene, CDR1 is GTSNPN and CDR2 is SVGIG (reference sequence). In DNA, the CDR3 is TGTGCCTGGAGTGTTTTAGCGGGAAGCACAGATACGCAGTATTTT. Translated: CAWSVLAGSTDTQYF. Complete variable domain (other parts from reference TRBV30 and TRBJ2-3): SQTIHQWPATLVQPVGSPLSLECTVEGTSNPNLYWYRQAAGRGLQLLFYSVGIGQISSEVPQNLSASRPQDRQFILSSKKLLLSDSGFYLCAWSVLAGSTDTQYFGPGTRLTVL.

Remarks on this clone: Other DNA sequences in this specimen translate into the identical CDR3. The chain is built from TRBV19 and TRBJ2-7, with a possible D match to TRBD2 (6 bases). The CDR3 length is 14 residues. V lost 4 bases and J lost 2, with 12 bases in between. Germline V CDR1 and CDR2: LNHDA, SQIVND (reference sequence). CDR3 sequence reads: CASSTRDSPYEQYF. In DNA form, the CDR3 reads TGTGCCAGTAGTACCCGGGACTCCCCCTACGAGCAGTACTTC.

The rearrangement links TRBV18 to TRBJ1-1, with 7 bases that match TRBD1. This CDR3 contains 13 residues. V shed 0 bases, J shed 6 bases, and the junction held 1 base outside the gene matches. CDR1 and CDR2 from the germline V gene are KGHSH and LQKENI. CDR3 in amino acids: CASSPPQGPEAFF. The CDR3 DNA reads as TGTGCCAGCTCACCACCACAGGGGCCTGAAGCTTTCTTT.

For the CDR3, the DNA is TGTGCCAGCAGCCCACTCCCTCCGACTAGCGGGTTTTTT. This sequence encodes CASSPLPPTSGFF. This sequence joins TRBV7-8 and TRBJ2-2; the match to TRBD2 covers 9 bases. Germline V lookup: CDR1 SGHVS, CDR2 FQNEAQ. This CDR3 region has 13 residues. V trimming: 5 bases; J trimming: 16 bases; junction bases outside the gene matches: 11.

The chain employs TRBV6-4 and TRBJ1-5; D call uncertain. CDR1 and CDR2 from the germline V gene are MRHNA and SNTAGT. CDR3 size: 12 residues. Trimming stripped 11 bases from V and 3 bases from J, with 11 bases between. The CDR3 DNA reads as TGTGCCCCCCCAAGGATCAATCAGCCCCAGCATTTT. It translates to CAPPRINQPQHF.

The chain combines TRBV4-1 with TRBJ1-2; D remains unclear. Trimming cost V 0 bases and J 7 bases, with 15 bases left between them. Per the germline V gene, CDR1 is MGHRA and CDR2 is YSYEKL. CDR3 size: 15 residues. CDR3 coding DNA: TGCGCCAGCAGCCAAGATAGGGCAGGAGTAAGTGGCTACACCTTC. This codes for CASSQDRAGVSGYTF.

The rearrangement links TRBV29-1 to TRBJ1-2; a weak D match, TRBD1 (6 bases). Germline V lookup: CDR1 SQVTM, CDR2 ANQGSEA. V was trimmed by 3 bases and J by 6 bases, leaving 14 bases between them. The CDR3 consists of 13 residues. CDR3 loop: CSVESLGGHGYTF. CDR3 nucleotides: TGCAGCGTTGAGAGTTTAGGGGGACATGGCTACACCTTC.

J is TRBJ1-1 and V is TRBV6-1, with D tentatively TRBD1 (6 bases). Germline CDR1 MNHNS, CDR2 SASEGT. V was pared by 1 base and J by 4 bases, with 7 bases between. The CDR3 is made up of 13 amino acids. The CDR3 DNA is TGTGCCAGCAGTGAAGAAGGGGGCACTGAAGCTTTCTTT. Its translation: CASSEEGGTEAFF.

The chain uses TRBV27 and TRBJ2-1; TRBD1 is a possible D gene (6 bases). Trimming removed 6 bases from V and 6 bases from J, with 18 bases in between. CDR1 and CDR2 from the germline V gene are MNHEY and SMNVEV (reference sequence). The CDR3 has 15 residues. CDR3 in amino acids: CASRWGLAGGNEQFF. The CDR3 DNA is TGTGCCAGCAGATGGGGGCTAGCAGGCGGCAATGAGCAGTTCTTC.

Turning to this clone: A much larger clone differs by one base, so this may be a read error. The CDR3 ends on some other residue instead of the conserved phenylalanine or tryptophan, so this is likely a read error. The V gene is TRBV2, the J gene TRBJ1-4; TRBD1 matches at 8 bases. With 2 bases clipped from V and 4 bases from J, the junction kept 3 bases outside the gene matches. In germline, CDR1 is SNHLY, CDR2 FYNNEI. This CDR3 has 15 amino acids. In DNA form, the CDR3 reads TGTGCCAGCAGTGAACAGGGGGCGCGTAATGAAAAACTGTTTCTT. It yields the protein CASSEQGARNEKLFL.

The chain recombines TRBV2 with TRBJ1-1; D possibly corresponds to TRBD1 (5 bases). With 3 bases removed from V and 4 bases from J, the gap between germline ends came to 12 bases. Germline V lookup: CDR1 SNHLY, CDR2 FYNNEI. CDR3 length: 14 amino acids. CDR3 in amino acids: CASSDQGGSTEAFF. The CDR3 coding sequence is TGTGCCAGCAGTGATCAGGGTGGGAGCACTGAAGCTTTCTTT.

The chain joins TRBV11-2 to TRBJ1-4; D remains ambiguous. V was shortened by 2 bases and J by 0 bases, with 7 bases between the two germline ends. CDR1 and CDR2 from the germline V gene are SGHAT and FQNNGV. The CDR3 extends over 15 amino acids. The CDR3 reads CASSLLLATNEKLFF. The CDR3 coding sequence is TGTGCCAGCAGCTTATTGTTAGCAACTAATGAAAAACTGTTTTTT.

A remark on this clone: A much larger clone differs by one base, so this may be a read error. CDR3 in DNA: TGTGCCAGCAGGGAGTACGGCACAGATACGCAGTATTTT. Translation: CASREYGTDTQYF. The rearrangement joins TRBV5-4 to TRBJ2-3; the D is unclear. With 5 bases removed from V and 1 base from J, the gap between germline ends came to 8 bases. The CDR3 totals 13 residues. CDR1 and CDR2 (germline): SGHNT, YYREEE (reference sequence).

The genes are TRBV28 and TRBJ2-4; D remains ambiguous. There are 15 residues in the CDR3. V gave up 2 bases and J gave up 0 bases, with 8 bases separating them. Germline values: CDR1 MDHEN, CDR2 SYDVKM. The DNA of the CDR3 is TGTGCCAGCAGTTTAGGGAACTCAGCCAAAAACATTCAGTACTTC. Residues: CASSLGNSAKNIQYF.

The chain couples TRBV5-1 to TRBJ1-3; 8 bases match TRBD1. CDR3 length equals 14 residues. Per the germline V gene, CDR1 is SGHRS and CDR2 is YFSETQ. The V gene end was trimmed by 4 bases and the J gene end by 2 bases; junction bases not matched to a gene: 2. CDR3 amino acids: CASSATGAGNTIYF. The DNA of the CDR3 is TGCGCCAGCAGCGCGACAGGGGCTGGAAACACCATATATTTT.

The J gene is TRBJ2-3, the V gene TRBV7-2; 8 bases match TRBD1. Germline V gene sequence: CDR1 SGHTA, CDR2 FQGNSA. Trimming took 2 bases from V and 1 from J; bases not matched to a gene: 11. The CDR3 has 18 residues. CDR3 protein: CASSLRAAGQGRTDTQYF. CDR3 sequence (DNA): TGTGCCAGCAGCTTAAGAGCGGCAGGACAGGGCCGCACAGATACGCAGTATTTT.

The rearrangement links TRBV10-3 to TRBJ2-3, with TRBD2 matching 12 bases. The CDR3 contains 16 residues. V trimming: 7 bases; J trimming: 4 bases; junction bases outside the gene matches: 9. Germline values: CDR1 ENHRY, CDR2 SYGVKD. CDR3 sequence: CAITGLAGFSPDTQYF. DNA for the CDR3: TGTGCCATCACCGGACTAGCGGGGTTCTCCCCAGATACGCAGTATTTT.

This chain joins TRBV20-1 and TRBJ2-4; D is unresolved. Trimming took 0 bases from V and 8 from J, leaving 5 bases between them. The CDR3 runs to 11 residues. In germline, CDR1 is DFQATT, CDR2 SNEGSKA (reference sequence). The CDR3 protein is CSARDYDIQYF. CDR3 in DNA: TGCAGTGCTAGAGATTATGACATTCAGTACTTC.

The CDR3 protein is CASSQGMGPHIQYF. In nucleotides, the CDR3 is TGCGCCAGCAGCCAAGGGATGGGACCTCACATTCAGTACTTC. The chain couples TRBV4-3 to TRBJ2-4; either TRBD1 or TRBD2 may fit D (5 bases each). This CDR3 comprises 14 residues. Germline CDR1 reads LGHNA; CDR2 reads YSLEER. V was pared by 1 base and J by 8 bases, with 12 bases between.